In this sample, the clone carrying this TCR beta chain turned up many times. The data are from a study of CD8 T cells in ankylosing spondylitis. The ends were cut back, 0 bases at V and 6 bases at J, with 9 bases in the middle. CDR1 is DFQATT, CDR2 SNEGSKA, per germline (reference sequence). The CDR3 totals 13 residues. TCRdb reprocessed the 5' RACE reads via MiXCR and lists one record per CDR3 protein. The table lists some 26,000 distinct CDR3 sequences, about a sixth of them singletons. The source of this sequence is a male donor with ankylosing spondylitis or in good health (not recorded which). This chain connects TRBV20-1 to TRBJ2-1, with D possibly matching TRBD2 (5 bases). The source material was blood. CDR3 in amino acids: CSARDASSNEQFF. The CDR3 DNA reads as TGCAGTGCTAGAGATGCTAGCAGCAATGAGCAGTTCTTC.